A selection of T cell receptor beta chains follows, all from one sample in a study of blood T cell repertoires in COVID-19. Some clones are missing from TCRdb's copy, which holds only in-frame ones; the method was immunoSEQ multiplex PCR. The table shows roughly 48,000 clones, with around nine tenths occurring only once. The sample consisted of peripheral blood. The receptors come from a human donor in a cohort sampled during active COVID-19. Each CDR3 is given with its conserved first and last residue. Each record gives: V gene, J gene, D gene, clone size, CDR3 DNA, CDR3 protein. A D gene is named only where the DNA matches it firmly. Not every row has a clone size; where given, it reads once, few, many or a size class.

V gene: TRBV7-8
J gene: TRBJ2-2
D gene: TRBD2
clone size: NA
CDR3 DNA: TGTGCCACCCACGGAGCGGGGGGGGAAAGAGGCGGGGAGCTGTTTTTT
CDR3 protein: CATHGAGGERGGELFF

V gene: TRBV6-6
J gene: TRBJ1-2
D gene: TRBD1
clone size: NA
CDR3 DNA: TGTGCCAGCAGCCCTCGGACAGGGGGCTACTATGGCTACACCTTC
CDR3 protein: CASSPRTGGYYGYTF

V gene: TRBV25-1
J gene: TRBJ2-3
D gene: NA
clone size: NA
CDR3 DNA: TGTGCCAGCAGTGACGGACAGTCCCCCTCAGATACGCAGTATTTT
CDR3 protein: CASSDGQSPSDTQYF

V gene: TRBV10-1
J gene: TRBJ2-2
D gene: TRBD1
clone size: NA
CDR3 DNA: TGCGCCAGCAGTGAGATGGGACAGCCTCGCACCGGGGAGCTGTTTTTT
CDR3 protein: CASSEMGQPRTGELFF

V gene: TRBV2
J gene: TRBJ2-7
D gene: NA
clone size: NA
CDR3 DNA: TGTGCCAGCAGTGACAGATACGAGCAGTACTTC
CDR3 protein: CASSDRYEQYF

V gene: TRBV5-4
J gene: TRBJ2-3
D gene: NA
clone size: few
CDR3 DNA: TGTGCCAGCAGCTTGCGGTCATGGTATCCTAGCACAGATACGCAGTATTTT
CDR3 protein: CASSLRSWYPSTDTQYF

V gene: TRBV7-6
J gene: TRBJ2-3
D gene: NA
clone size: NA
CDR3 DNA: TGTGCCAGCAGCCCTCGTCAGGGATTCACAGATACGCAGTATTTT
CDR3 protein: CASSPRQGFTDTQYF

V gene: TRBV19
J gene: TRBJ1-1
D gene: NA
clone size: NA
CDR3 DNA: TGTGCCAGTAGAACCGGAGTGGGAGCTTTCTTT
CDR3 protein: CASRTGVGAFF

V gene: TRBV18
J gene: TRBJ2-7
D gene: NA
clone size: once
CDR3 DNA: TGTGCCAGCTCACCGCGGATCGGGGACGAGCAGTACTTC
CDR3 protein: CASSPRIGDEQYF

V gene: TRBV4-1
J gene: TRBJ2-7
D gene: NA
clone size: NA
CDR3 DNA: TGCGCCAGCAGCCTGACAGGCTCCTACGAGCAGTACTTC
CDR3 protein: CASSLTGSYEQYF

V gene: TRBV5-8
J gene: TRBJ2-2
D gene: NA
clone size: NA
CDR3 DNA: TGTGCCAGCAGCTTAGATTTAACAGCATTCCTCGAGCTGTTTTTT
CDR3 protein: CASSLDLTAFLELFF

V gene: TRBV7-8
J gene: TRBJ2-5
D gene: TRBD1
clone size: NA
CDR3 DNA: TGTGCCAGCAGCGCCGCCGGGACAGGGGAGAAGACCCAGTACTTC
CDR3 protein: CASSAAGTGEKTQYF

V gene: TRBV27
J gene: TRBJ2-1
D gene: NA
clone size: few
CDR3 DNA: TGTGCCAGCACCATGGAGGGGGGGAACAATGAGCAGTTCTTC
CDR3 protein: CASTMEGGNNEQFF

V gene: TRBV5-4
J gene: TRBJ2-7
D gene: TRBD2
clone size: NA
CDR3 DNA: TGTGCCAGCAGTCGTGCGGGGGGCTCGTACGAGCAGTACTTC
CDR3 protein: CASSRAGGSYEQYF

V gene: TRBV5-6
J gene: TRBJ1-5
D gene: TRBD1
clone size: NA
CDR3 DNA: TGTGCCAGCAGCTTTAGGACAGGGCAATCTCAGCCCCAGCATTTT
CDR3 protein: CASSFRTGQSQPQHF

V gene: TRBV19
J gene: TRBJ2-5
D gene: NA
clone size: NA
CDR3 DNA: TGTGCCAGTAGTATAGACCCGGGGGGCGGAGAGACCCAGTACTTC
CDR3 protein: CASSIDPGGGETQYF

V gene: TRBV19
J gene: TRBJ1-1
D gene: NA
clone size: NA
CDR3 DNA: TGTGCCAGTAGTATGCAGGGGCGGAACACTGAAGCTTTCTTT
CDR3 protein: CASSMQGRNTEAFF

V gene: TRBV6-5
J gene: TRBJ1-2
D gene: NA
clone size: NA
CDR3 DNA: TGTGCCAGCAGTTACAGGGTAGGAGGGTATGGCTACACCTTC
CDR3 protein: CASSYRVGGYGYTF

V gene: TRBV9
J gene: TRBJ2-2
D gene: NA
clone size: NA
CDR3 DNA: TGTGCCAGCAGCGTACTCCCAGGGTTAACCGGGGAGCTGTTTTTT
CDR3 protein: CASSVLPGLTGELFF

V gene: TRBV19
J gene: TRBJ2-1
D gene: TRBD1
clone size: NA
CDR3 DNA: TGTGCCAGTAGCGAATCGGGACAGGGATATGAGCAGTTCTTC
CDR3 protein: CASSESGQGYEQFF

V gene: TRBV6-2/TRBV6-3
J gene: TRBJ1-2
D gene: TRBD1
clone size: NA
CDR3 DNA: TGTGCCAGCAGTTTCGGACAGGGCTATGGCTACACCTTC
CDR3 protein: CASSFGQGYGYTF

V gene: TRBV5-6
J gene: TRBJ2-7
D gene: TRBD1
clone size: NA
CDR3 DNA: TGTGCCAGCAGTCGACCTCGACAGGGCCTCACCTACTACGAGCAGTACTTC
CDR3 protein: CASSRPRQGLTYYEQYF

V gene: TRBV7-9
J gene: TRBJ1-5
D gene: NA
clone size: NA
CDR3 DNA: TGTGCCAGCAGCCCTTCGGAGAACCTCTCGAATCAGCCCCAGCATTTT
CDR3 protein: CASSPSENLSNQPQHF

V gene: TRBV6-1
J gene: TRBJ1-5
D gene: NA
clone size: once
CDR3 DNA: TGTGCCAGCAGTGAATATGGAGCATTCAATCAGCCCCAGCATTTT
CDR3 protein: CASSEYGAFNQPQHF

V gene: TRBV5-1
J gene: TRBJ1-3
D gene: TRBD1
clone size: once
CDR3 DNA: TGCGCCAGCAGCGGGACAGGGGAAAACACCATATATTTT
CDR3 protein: CASSGTGENTIYF

V gene: TRBV18
J gene: TRBJ1-5
D gene: NA
clone size: NA
CDR3 DNA: TGTGCCAGCTCACCGACTTTTACAGGGTCGAATCAGCCCCAGCATTTT
CDR3 protein: CASSPTFTGSNQPQHF

V gene: TRBV9
J gene: TRBJ2-2
D gene: NA
clone size: once
CDR3 DNA: TGTGCCAGCAGCGGAAGCAGCGACACCGGGGAGCTGTTTTTT
CDR3 protein: CASSGSSDTGELFF

V gene: TRBV6-5
J gene: TRBJ2-3
D gene: NA
clone size: NA
CDR3 DNA: TGTGCCAGCAGTTCGGACATCAGTTACAGCACAGATACGCAGTATTTT
CDR3 protein: CASSSDISYSTDTQYF

V gene: TRBV3-1/TRBV3-2
J gene: TRBJ1-5
D gene: NA
clone size: NA
CDR3 DNA: TGTGCCAGCAGCCAGGGACTTAGGGAACCCCAGCATTTT
CDR3 protein: CASSQGLREPQHF

V gene: TRBV7-2
J gene: TRBJ2-7
D gene: NA
clone size: NA
CDR3 DNA: TGTGCCCACAGGCAGTCTGACATAGAGCAGTACTTC
CDR3 protein: CAHRQSDIEQYF

V gene: TRBV6-6
J gene: TRBJ1-6
D gene: TRBD1
clone size: NA
CDR3 DNA: TGTGCCAGCACCCTCTACAGAGGGGGCGCGAGGTCACCCCTCCACTTT
CDR3 protein: CASTLYRGGARSPLHF

V gene: TRBV18
J gene: TRBJ2-7
D gene: TRBD1
clone size: NA
CDR3 DNA: TGTGCCAGCTCACTGGGACAGAGCTCCTACGAGCAGTACTTC
CDR3 protein: CASSLGQSSYEQYF

V gene: TRBV4-3
J gene: TRBJ1-2
D gene: TRBD1
clone size: NA
CDR3 DNA: TGCGCCAGCAGCGCACAACGGACAGGCTTCTATGGCTACACCTTC
CDR3 protein: CASSAQRTGFYGYTF

V gene: TRBV9
J gene: TRBJ2-7
D gene: TRBD1
clone size: NA
CDR3 DNA: TGTGCCAGCAGCGTACAGGGGGCGAGCGAGCAGTACTTC
CDR3 protein: CASSVQGASEQYF

V gene: TRBV4-3
J gene: TRBJ1-4
D gene: NA
clone size: NA
CDR3 DNA: TGCGCCAGCAGCCAAGACATCGGTGATGAAAAACTGTTTTTT
CDR3 protein: CASSQDIGDEKLFF

V gene: TRBV5-4
J gene: TRBJ2-7
D gene: NA
clone size: NA
CDR3 DNA: TGTGCCAGCAGCTATGGGTCCGCAGGCTACGAGCAGTACTTC
CDR3 protein: CASSYGSAGYEQYF

V gene: TRBV19
J gene: TRBJ2-3
D gene: TRBD1
clone size: NA
CDR3 DNA: TGTGCCAGTAGTATAGTGGACAGGGGAGTGACAGATACGCAGTATTTT
CDR3 protein: CASSIVDRGVTDTQYF

V gene: TRBV7-2
J gene: TRBJ2-3
D gene: TRBD1
clone size: NA
CDR3 DNA: TGTGCCAGCAGGAGGACAGGGCGCCCAGATACGCAGTATTTT
CDR3 protein: CASRRTGRPDTQYF

V gene: TRBV27
J gene: TRBJ1-4
D gene: NA
clone size: NA
CDR3 DNA: TGTGCCAGCAGTTTTGGGGCAGGGAAAAATGAAAAACTGTTTTTT
CDR3 protein: CASSFGAGKNEKLFF

V gene: TRBV19
J gene: TRBJ2-7
D gene: TRBD1
clone size: NA
CDR3 DNA: TGTGCCAGTGGGACAGGGGGCAGCTACGAGCAGTACTTC
CDR3 protein: CASGTGGSYEQYF